Listed here is a single T cell receptor (beta chain). Its target is not known. Method: immunoSEQ multiplex PCR; TCRdb's copy keeps in-frame clones and lacks some. The data hold about 58,000 clones, with roughly nine tenths observed a single time. The entry originates in a study of OX40 agonist ivuxolimab in advanced cancers. Study summary: The study treated patients with ivuxolimab, an agonistic anti-OX40 (CD134) antibody. Patients enrolled in dose escalation were diagnosed with hepatocellular carcinoma, melanoma, renal cell or head and neck cancer.

Study-level results: Relative to CD4+ cells, CD8+ T cells on average had more expanded clones.

This CDR3 region has 17 residues. V was trimmed by 5 bases and J by 4 bases, leaving 22 bases between them. Looked up from germline, CDR1 is LNHDA and CDR2 is SQIVND (reference sequence). The TCR originated in an adult with an advanced solid tumor such as melanoma, head and neck, liver or kidney cancer. V is TRBV19 and J is TRBJ2-3; D call uncertain. The sequencing used CD4+ or CD8+ T cells sorted from blood, collected in a trial of the OX40 agonist ivuxolimab. CDR3 nucleotides: TGTGCCAGTAGTCCCCTAGTCGGCAGTCCGGTTCCAGATACGCAGTATTTT. This encodes CASSPLVGSPVPDTQYF.